What follows are 24 T cell receptor beta chains derived from one specimen sequenced in a study of tumor-infiltrating lymphocytes in primary liver carcinoma. The investigators made TCR beta cDNA from approximately 500 ng total RNA, using a constant-region primer. Amplification in three nested multiplex PCR rounds with slightly modified ARM-PCR gave rise to TCR beta libraries. TRBV1-TRBV30 forward primers paired with a C-beta reverse primer drove the first two PCR rounds, approximately 11 cycles each. TCRdb redid the calling of the multiplex PCR reads with MiXCR, one entry per CDR3 protein. The data contain some 130,000 distinct CDR3 sequences, around 70% of them singletons. Unsorted bulk tissue (roughly 20-31 mg) underwent RNA and DNA co-extraction. The sequenced sample consisted of tumor-adjacent normal liver tissue. The source is a woman aged 55-69 years with primary liver carcinoma and hepatitis B virus infection.

This clonotype has at least ten counts. The rearrangement uses TRBV6-6 and TRBJ1-2; 9 nucleotides match TRBD1. The CDR3 is 16 amino acids. V was pared by 5 bases and J by 5 bases, with 12 bases of the junction left unmatched. CDR1 is MNHNY, CDR2 SVGAGI, per germline (reference sequence). The CDR3 coding sequence is TGTGCCAGCAGTCCACCGCAGGACAGGGGATCTTATGGCTACACCTTC. It encodes CASSPPQDRGSYGYTF.

The V gene is TRBV28, the J gene TRBJ2-3; TRBD2 is a possible D gene (6 bases). V lost 3 bases, J lost 4 bases, and 8 bases lay in between. Germline loops: CDR1 MDHEN, CDR2 SYDVKM. This CDR3 has 13 amino acids. The DNA of the CDR3 is TGTGCCAGCAGTTTTGGAGGGGCAGATACGCAGTATTTT. Protein product: CASSFGGADTQYF.

Turning to this clonotype: A much larger clone differs by one base, so this may be a read error. The CDR3 spells CASSKAGTCTREQYF. The CDR3 nucleotides are TGTGCCAGCAGCAAAGCTGGGACCTGCACGAGGGAGCAGTACTTC. The V call is TRBV21-1, the J call TRBJ2-7; TRBD1 reflects the table's D call only, with no check against the DNA. TRBV21-1 is described as a pseudogene. This CDR3 spans 15 amino acids.

On this clonotype itself: The missing conserved phenylalanine or tryptophan at the end of this CDR3 makes a read error likely. The rearrangement uses TRBV5-1 and TRBJ2-2; D unclear. Germline lookup yields CDR1 SGHRS and CDR2 YFSETQ. V was clipped by 2 bases and J by 4 bases, with 9 bases between them. CDR3 length equals 14 residues. Written as DNA, the CDR3 is TGCGCCAGCAGCTTAGAGATTGCCACCGGGGAGCTGTTTTAT. This codes for CASSLEIATGELFY.

Many counts were recorded for this clonotype. The chain couples TRBV6-6 to TRBJ2-1; TRBD2 is a possible D gene (6 bases). This CDR3 comprises 12 residues. V was shortened by 0 bases and J by 9 bases, with 6 bases between the two germline ends. Per germline, CDR1 MNHNY and CDR2 SVGAGI (reference sequence). CDR3 in DNA: TGTGCCAGCAGTTACTCGGAGGGTGAGCAGTTCTTC. Its protein is CASSYSEGEQFF.

As regards this clonotype: It is likely a read error, because the conserved phenylalanine at the end of the CDR3 is missing. V and J are TRBV6-1 and TRBJ2-1; the D is unclear. This CDR3 comprises 15 residues. Per the germline V gene, CDR1 is MNHNS and CDR2 is SASEGT. Trimming took off 5 bases at V and 6 bases at J, with 17 bases between the two ends. In nucleotides, the CDR3 is TGTGCCAGCAGTAGTGACAAGCTTGGATGCAATGAGCAGTTCATC. Its protein product is CASSSDKLGCNEQFI.

In its sample, this clonotype was seen once. The junction differs from germline at one of its ends, possibly a read error. The chain has TRBV7-8 and TRBJ2-3; 8 bases line up with TRBD2. This CDR3 has 16 residues. The germline V gene has CDR1 SGHVS and CDR2 FQNEAQ. This chain's CDR3 is CASTKLADAPRDTQYF. CDR3 in DNA: TGTGCTAGCACCAAACTAGCGGATGCTCCGCGAGATACGCAGTATTTT.

The CDR3 nucleotides are TGTGCCAGCAGCTTAGAGGGGGGAAGTATCGGTGATCATTTCTTC. Protein sequence: CASSLEGGSIGDHFF. This rearrangement joins TRBV11-2 to TRBJ2-1, with D possibly matching TRBD2 (6 bases). Germline CDR1 SGHAT, CDR2 FQNNGV. This CDR3 spans 15 amino acids. V lost 0 bases and J 16 bases, leaving 22 bases between the germline ends.

This clonotype was seen just once. J is TRBJ1-1 and V is TRBV29-1; TRBD1 matches 7 bases. In germline, CDR1 is SQVTM, CDR2 ANQGSEA. This CDR3 spans 13 amino acids. CDR3 region: CNTLGGSNTEAFF. In DNA, the CDR3 is TGCAACACCCTAGGGGGCTCTAACACTGAAGCTTTCTTT.

Comment on this clonotype: A clone one base away is much larger, so this may be a read error. This chain joins TRBV28 and TRBJ2-1; the D gene is possibly TRBD1 (5 bases). This CDR3 is 11 amino acids long. The germline CDR1 and CDR2 sequences are MDHEN and SYDVKM. DNA of the CDR3: TGTGCCAACAGTCGACAGTATGAGCAGTTCTTC. It is translated as CANSRQYEQFF. Drawing the rest from reference TRBV28 and TRBJ2-1, the complete variable domain is DVKVTQSSRYLVKRTGEKVFLECVQDMDHENMFWYRQDPGLGLRLIYFSYDVKMKEKGDIPEGYSVSREKKERFSLILESASTNQTSMYLCANSRQYEQFFGPGTRLTVL.

Worth noting for this clonotype: No conserved phenylalanine or tryptophan ends this CDR3, so it is likely a read error. The chain uses TRBV11-2 and TRBJ2-1, with D perhaps matching TRBD2 (5 bases). The CDR3 sequence is 15 residues long. V lost 4 bases to trimming and J lost 9 bases, with 19 bases between them. The germline gives CDR1 SGHAT, CDR2 FQNNGV. For the CDR3, the DNA is TGTGCCAGCAGCTCTAGGCCAGCGGAGTCGGGTGAGCAGTTCATC. As protein: CASSSRPAESGEQFI.

Concerning this clonotype itself: This CDR3 is missing its conserved last phenylalanine or tryptophan, likely due to a read error. The chain carries TRBV5-5 and TRBJ2-3; a possible D gene is TRBD2 (6 bases). CDR3 length equals 16 residues. The germline CDR1 and CDR2 sequences are SGHKS and YYEKEE (reference sequence). CDR3 in DNA: TGTGCCAACAGCTTGGGCGTTGCGGGAATGGCCGATACGCAGTATTAT. Translating it yields CANSLGVAGMADTQYY.

There are many counts of this clonotype. The V and J genes are TRBV5-8 and TRBJ2-4; perhaps TRBD1 as D (7 bases). The CDR3 contains 17 residues. CDR1 is SGHTS, CDR2 YDEGEE, per germline. V shed 4 bases and J shed 5 bases, with 22 bases lying between them. The CDR3 DNA sequence: TGTGCCAGCAGCCCGGGAGACGGGACAGAGATTCAAAACATTCAGTACTTC. As protein: CASSPGDGTEIQNIQYF. Full variable domain (remainder filled in from reference TRBV5-8 and TRBJ2-4): EAGVTQSPTHLIKTRGQQATLRCSPISGHTSVYWYQQALGLGLQFLLWYDEGEERNRGNFPPRFSGRQFPNYSSELNVNALELEDSALYLCASSPGDGTEIQNIQYFGAGTRLSVL.

The DNA for the CDR3 is TGTGCCAGCACTGATGGGGGACAGGGTATGGGTGAGCAGTTCTTC. Translation: CASTDGGQGMGEQFF. The J gene is TRBJ2-1, the V gene TRBV28, with 9 bases identical to TRBD1. The CDR3 contains 15 residues. V shed 7 bases and J 9 bases; nucleotides not matched to a gene: 13. Germline assignment: CDR1 MDHEN and CDR2 SYDVKM.

This clonotype was detected once. Germline is not matched at one junction end, which may reflect a read error. V and J are TRBV4-1 and TRBJ1-1; 7 bases are a match to TRBD1. This CDR3 has 15 amino acids. Germline lookup yields CDR1 MGHRA and CDR2 YSYEKL. The CDR3 is CTSSQDRQGGTEVFF. CDR3 bases: TGCACCAGCAGCCAAGATCGACAGGGTGGCACTGAAGTTTTCTTT.

Concerning this clonotype: A much larger clone lies a single base off, so this may be a read error. The rearrangement uses TRBV18 and TRBJ2-5, with D possibly matching TRBD1 (6 bases). This CDR3 comprises 17 residues. Germline values: CDR1 KGHSH, CDR2 LQKENI. In nucleotides, the CDR3 is TGTGCCAGCTCACCATCGCGGAGCAGGGGATATCAAGAGATCCAGTACTTC. This gives the protein CASSPSRSRGYQEIQYF.

Note on this clonotype: This sequence may be a read error, since a much larger clone differs from it by one base. The CDR3 here is CTSSLGGLGNQPQHF. In nucleotides, the CDR3 is TGTACCAGCAGCTTGGGGGGTCTGGGAAATCAGCCCCAGCATTTT. The chain uses TRBV7-9 and TRBJ1-5, with a possible D match to TRBD1 (5 bases). The CDR3 extends over 15 amino acids. The V gene's germline CDR1 is SEHNR and CDR2 FQNEAQ (reference sequence).

In its sample, this clonotype was seen a few times. This may be a read error: a much more frequent sequence differs by one nucleotide. The rearrangement joins TRBV12-3 or TRBV12-4 to TRBJ1-5; possibly TRBD1 for D (5 bases). The CDR3 has 13 amino acids. The CDR3 is CASSPDSSQPQHF. The CDR3 DNA follows: TGTGCCAGCAGCCCAGACAGCAGTCAGCCCCAGCATTTT.

Many counts were recorded for this clonotype. The chain has TRBV5-1 and TRBJ2-7; 7 nucleotides line up with TRBD2. V shed 4 bases and J 4 bases; nucleotides not matched to a gene: 8. The CDR3 covers 14 residues. Germline CDR1 SGHRS, CDR2 YFSETQ. This chain's CDR3 is CASSPGDYAYEQYF. CDR3 in DNA: TGCGCCAGCAGCCCGGGGGACTATGCTTACGAGCAGTACTTC. The whole variable domain, filled in from reference TRBV5-1 and TRBJ2-7, reads KAGVTQTPRYLIKTRGQQVTLSCSPISGHRSVSWYQQTPGQGLQFLFEYFSETQRNKGNFPGRFSGRQFSNSRSEMNVSTLELGDSALYLCASSPGDYAYEQYFGPGTRLTVT.

The sample holds many counts of this clonotype. J is TRBJ2-7 and V is TRBV6-1; 8 positions agree with TRBD2. Trimming at V came to 0 bases and at J to 2 bases, leaving 6 bases not matched to a gene. The V gene's germline CDR1 is MNHNS and CDR2 SASEGT. This CDR3 region has 16 residues. CDR3 DNA sequence: TGTGCCAGCAGTGAAGCCCTAGCGGGTGTAGCCTACGAGCAGTACTTC. It codes for CASSEALAGVAYEQYF.

The V call is TRBV28, the J call TRBJ1-1; 7 bases map to TRBD1. In germline, CDR1 is MDHEN, CDR2 SYDVKM. CDR3 length equals 13 residues. The CDR3 loop is CASSLGDRSEAFF. DNA of the CDR3: TGTGCGAGTAGTTTGGGGGACAGATCTGAAGCTTTCTTT.

About this clonotype: A single base separates this from a much larger clone, so it may be a read error. V is TRBV10-3 and J is TRBJ2-7; TRBD1 matches at 10 bases. V was clipped by 1 base and J by 2 bases; unmatched bases: 2. Germline lookup yields CDR1 ENHRY and CDR2 SYGVKD. The CDR3 spans 15 residues. Written as DNA, the CDR3 is TGTGCCATCAGTGAGTGGGGGACAGGGGCCTACGAGCAGTACTTC. This gives the protein CAISEWGTGAYEQYF.

This clonotype was counted many times. The rearrangement joins TRBV29-1 to TRBJ1-4; D possibly corresponds to TRBD1 (5 bases). Germline V lookup: CDR1 SQVTM, CDR2 ANQGSEA. V lost 1 base and J 4 bases, leaving 25 bases between the germline ends. The CDR3 totals 19 residues. The CDR3 nucleotides are TGCAGCGTTGAAGGATCTCAAGATTTAGCAGGGTGCTATAATGAAAAACTGTTTTTT. It encodes CSVEGSQDLAGCYNEKLFF.

This clonotype was counted many times. The CDR3 DNA is TGTGCCAGCAGCCCTCTCGACGGGGGGACTAGCACAGATACGCAGTATTTT. Its translation is CASSPLDGGTSTDTQYF. This chain joins TRBV7-9 and TRBJ2-3, with 7 bases lining up with TRBD2. The CDR3 covers 17 residues. The germline V gene has CDR1 SEHNR and CDR2 FQNEAQ (reference sequence). After removal of 5 bases from V and 0 bases from J, the junction contained 11 bases not matched to a gene.